Each of the 14 T cell receptor beta chains below was sequenced from the same sample in a study of T cell repertoires in cytomegalovirus infection. TCRdb called the reads again in MiXCR, with one record for every CDR3 protein. In the table there are about 900,000 distinct CDR3 sequences, around 30% of which are singletons. No antigen has been identified for these receptors. Sample: cultured CD8+ T cells from PBMCs, taken from culture after CMV antigen stimulation. These receptors all stem from a human donor in good health (CMV status not recorded). Some clones in this sample may be carry-over from other donors' samples.

This sequence joins TRBV6-1 and TRBJ2-7; 11 nucleotides match TRBD2. This CDR3 contains 18 residues. Germline trimming cut 6 bases from V and 3 bases from J; bases unmatched to any gene: 16. Per germline, CDR1 MNHNS and CDR2 SASEGT. CDR3 coding DNA: TGTGCCAGCAGCCAAGGGACCCAACTAGCGGGGGCTGGCTACGAGCAGTACTTC. Its translation: CASSQGTQLAGAGYEQYF.

This clonotype was seen more than once but under ten times. Relative to the germline gene, one junction end is altered; a read error may explain this. CDR3 residues: CASSLEGRPTDTQYF. The CDR3 DNA reads as TGTGCTAGCAGCTTAGAGGGTAGGCCTACAGATACGCAGTATTTT. The chain is built from TRBV7-6 and TRBJ2-3; D is possibly TRBD2 (5 bases). Germline V gives CDR1 SGHVS, CDR2 FNYEAQ. The CDR3 totals 15 residues.

This clonotype has at least ten counts. The chain has TRBV7-3 and TRBJ1-2; D remains unclear. The CDR3 has 15 residues. Trimming took off 2 bases at V and 5 bases at J, with 15 bases between the two ends. Germline lookup yields CDR1 SGHTA and CDR2 FQGTGA. CDR3 sequence (DNA): TGTGCCAGCAGCTTATCGGGAGTCGTGGGGTATGGCTACACCTTC. Translated, it gives CASSLSGVVGYGYTF.

The chain carries TRBV14 and TRBJ1-4; D unresolved. The V end lost 1 base, the J end lost 8 bases, and 17 bases lay between the germline ends. The CDR3 loop spans 16 amino acids. Germline CDR1 and CDR2: SGHDN and FVKESK. CDR3 coding DNA: TGTGCCAGCAGCCAAGGGTCCAGACACACCGCGGAAAAACTGTTTTTT. It codes for CASSQGSRHTAEKLFF.

This chain uses TRBV5-1 with TRBJ2-1; D not certain. Germline loops: CDR1 SGHRS, CDR2 YFSETQ. CDR3 length equals 15 residues. V was trimmed by 6 bases and J by 0 bases, leaving 13 bases between them. CDR3 DNA: TGCGCCAGCACAGTCAACGGTGGCTCCTACAATGAGCAGTTCTTC. Translating it yields CASTVNGGSYNEQFF.

In this sample, this clonotype turned up many times. The chain employs TRBV7-2 and TRBJ2-3; either TRBD1 or TRBD2 may supply D (5 bases each). V lost 5 bases to trimming and J lost 3 bases, with 12 bases between them. Germline V lookup: CDR1 SGHTA, CDR2 FQGNSA. This CDR3 comprises 14 residues. The CDR3 region has the DNA TGTGCCAGCAGCCGTACTTGGGGGACAGATACGCAGTATTTT. This gives the protein CASSRTWGTDTQYF.

Of note for this clonotype: A much larger clone differs from this one at a single base, so this may be a read error. The rearrangement joins TRBV6-5 to TRBJ1-2, with D possibly TRBD1 on 6 matching bases. The CDR3 runs to 13 residues. Germline V gives CDR1 MNHEY, CDR2 SVGAGI. V lost 5 bases and J lost 2, with 9 bases in between. This CDR3 is CASSEGENYGYTF. The CDR3 nucleotides are TGTGCCAGCAGTGAGGGGGAGAACTATGGCTACACCTTC.

This rearrangement joins TRBV9 to TRBJ2-5; D may be TRBD1 (5 bases). Germline CDR1 is SGDLS and CDR2 is YYNGEE. Deletions cut 1 base from V and 5 bases from J, with 9 bases between. The CDR3 sequence is 13 residues long. The CDR3 loop reads CASSVQGGETQYF. The CDR3 DNA sequence: TGTGCCAGCAGCGTACAGGGCGGCGAGACCCAGTACTTC.

This clonotype was found a few times. The V gene is TRBV11-2, the J gene TRBJ1-1; D is uncertain. Germline values: CDR1 SGHAT, CDR2 FQNNGV. The CDR3 is 14 residues long. V lost 7 bases and J 0 bases, leaving 12 bases between the germline ends. In DNA, the CDR3 is TGTGCCAGCAACCTATGGTCCGTGAACACTGAAGCTTTCTTT. Residues: CASNLWSVNTEAFF.

This chain uses TRBV6-5 with TRBJ2-3; 8 nucleotides align to TRBD2. The CDR3 has 16 amino acids. Germline assignment: CDR1 MNHEY and CDR2 SVGAGI. V gave up 0 bases and J gave up 5 bases; unmatched junction bases: 7. CDR3 in amino acids: CASSYSAGLAIDTQYF. The CDR3 nucleotides read TGTGCCAGCAGTTACTCGGCAGGACTAGCCATAGATACGCAGTATTTT.

This clonotype was recorded only once. For the CDR3, the DNA is TGTGCCAGCAGTTACTCTTCGGGGGGAGTGGGTGAAAAACTGTTTTTT. Amino acids: CASSYSSGGVGEKLFF. V and J are TRBV6-6 and TRBJ1-4, with D possibly TRBD1 on 5 matching bases. V gave up 0 bases and J gave up 7 bases, with 15 bases separating them. The CDR3 length is 16 residues. Germline lookup yields CDR1 MNHNY and CDR2 SVGAGI (reference sequence).

V is TRBV4-1 and J is TRBJ1-1; no clear D. Per the germline V gene, CDR1 is MGHRA and CDR2 is YSYEKL. Trimming left V 1 base short and J 3 bases short, with 9 bases between. This CDR3 contains 14 residues. CDR3 loop: CASSQGRFDTEAFF. The CDR3, as DNA: TGCGCCAGCAGCCAAGGTCGGTTCGACACTGAAGCTTTCTTT.

This clonotype has only a few counts. This chain connects TRBV4-1 to TRBJ2-7; tentative D call: TRBD1 (6 bases). The CDR3 length is 14 residues. Looked up from germline, CDR1 is MGHRA and CDR2 is YSYEKL. The V end lost 2 bases, the J end lost 4 bases, and 12 bases lay between the germline ends. The CDR3: CASSQTNRDYEQYV. DNA of the CDR3: TGCGCCAGCAGCCAAACAAACAGGGATTACGAGCAGTACGTC.

J is TRBJ2-7 and V is TRBV12-3 or TRBV12-4; 10 nucleotides align to TRBD1. This CDR3 region has 15 residues. The V segment lost 1 base and the J segment 7 bases; nucleotides outside the gene matches: 7. In DNA form, the CDR3 reads TGTGCCAGCAGTTTAGGAGACAGGGGGCCAGGGGAGCAGTACTTC. It is translated as CASSLGDRGPGEQYF.